Below are 10 T cell receptor beta chains sequenced from a single sample in a study of CXCR3-negative and CXCR3-positive naive CD8 T cells. Libraries were UMI-labeled 5' RACE TRB cDNA. TCRdb reanalyzed the 5' RACE reads and collapses them to one entry per CDR3 protein, without DNA. The sample is made up of approximately 70,000 distinct CDR3 sequences, and the top ten hold approximately 1.5% of it. Sequencing was performed on naive CXCR3- CD8+ T cells from blood. Subset of the sample: CD45RO-CCR7+CD27+CD95- naive CD8+ T cells lacking CXCR3 (TNR3-). Every receptor here comes from a human donor in good health. Some clones in this sample may be carry-over from other donors' samples.

The J gene is TRBJ2-1, the V gene TRBV28. Germline lookup yields CDR1 MDHEN and CDR2 SYDVKM. The CDR3 has 13 residues. CDR3 sequence reads: CASSFRPTDEQFF.

The chain combines TRBV29-1 with TRBJ2-7. The V gene's germline CDR1 is SQVTM and CDR2 ANQGSEA. The CDR3 covers 14 residues. The CDR3 reads CSSGKTASSYEQYF.

The chain links TRBV29-1 to TRBJ1-2; without DNA, the TCRdb call of TRBD1 cannot be checked. The CDR3 totals 15 residues. Germline V gene sequence: CDR1 SQVTM, CDR2 ANQGSEA. CDR3 residues: CSVEARTGTNYGYTF.

The V call is TRBV7-2, the J call TRBJ2-3. This CDR3 is 16 amino acids long. The V gene's germline CDR1 is SGHTA and CDR2 FQGNSA. The CDR3 here is CASSLAVGSYTDTQYF.

This chain links TRBV15 with TRBJ1-4. Looked up from germline, CDR1 is LNHNV and CDR2 is YYDKDF (reference sequence). CDR3 length equals 13 residues. CDR3 in amino acids: CATSRGIEEKLFF.

The chain joins TRBV7-3 to TRBJ2-2; TCRdb lists TRBD1, though no DNA is available to test this call. The germline V gene has CDR1 SGHTA and CDR2 FQGTGA. There are 16 residues in the CDR3. The CDR3 spells CASSGNRGLSTGELFF. Drawing the rest from reference TRBV7-3 and TRBJ2-2, the complete variable domain is GAGVSQTPSNKVTEKGKYVELRCDPISGHTALYWYRQSLGQGPEFLIYFQGTGAADDSGLPNDRFFAVRPEGSVSTLKIQRTERGDSAVYLCASSGNRGLSTGELFFGEGSRLTVL.

The chain couples TRBV27 to TRBJ2-5; TCRdb's D call, TRBD1, is unchecked because there is no DNA. The germline gives CDR1 MNHEY, CDR2 SMNVEV (reference sequence). CDR3 size: 16 residues. This CDR3 reads CASSLSGWAGGETQYF.

The rearrangement joins TRBV20-1 to TRBJ1-2; TCRdb indicates TRBD1, and absent DNA this call remains unverified. Looked up from germline, CDR1 is DFQATT and CDR2 is SNEGSKA (reference sequence). The CDR3 covers 15 residues. CDR3 protein: CSARRFSYLGGRYTF.

The chain combines TRBV12-5 with TRBJ2-1. The germline V gene has CDR1 LGHNT and CDR2 FRNRAP. This CDR3 spans 11 amino acids. CDR3 in amino acids: CASGYGNEQFF.

The V gene is TRBV5-5, the J gene TRBJ2-2; there is no DNA to check the TCRdb D call of TRBD2. From germline, CDR1 is SGHKS and CDR2 YYEKEE (reference sequence). This CDR3 comprises 16 residues. CDR3 amino acids: CASSLEWVAGDGELFF. The full variable domain, with the rest looked up from reference TRBV5-5 and TRBJ2-2, is DAGVTQSPTHLIKTRGQQVTLRCSPISGHKSVSWYQQVLGQGPQFIFQYYEKEERGRGNFPDRFSARQFPNYSSELNVNALLLGDSALYLCASSLEWVAGDGELFFGEGSRLTVL.